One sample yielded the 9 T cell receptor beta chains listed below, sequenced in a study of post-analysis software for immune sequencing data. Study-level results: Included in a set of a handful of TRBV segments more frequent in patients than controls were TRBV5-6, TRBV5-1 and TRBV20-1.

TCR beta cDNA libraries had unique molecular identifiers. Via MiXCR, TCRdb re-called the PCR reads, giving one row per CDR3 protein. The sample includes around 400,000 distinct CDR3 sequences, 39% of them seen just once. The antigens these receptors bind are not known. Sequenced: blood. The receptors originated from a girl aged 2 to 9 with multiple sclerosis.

In DNA, the CDR3 is TGCAGTGCTAAGGCCAGGGGAGATACGCAGTATTTT. Translation: CSAKARGDTQYF. The V and J genes are TRBV20-1 and TRBJ2-3; a possible D gene is TRBD1 (6 bases). The ends were cut back, 4 bases at V and 5 bases at J, with 10 bases in the middle. This CDR3 region has 12 residues. Germline CDR1 and CDR2: DFQATT and SNEGSKA (reference sequence).

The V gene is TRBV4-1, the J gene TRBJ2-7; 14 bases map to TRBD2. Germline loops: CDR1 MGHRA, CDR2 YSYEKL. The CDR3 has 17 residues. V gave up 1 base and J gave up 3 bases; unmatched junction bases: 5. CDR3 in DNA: TGCGCCAGCAGCCAAGGGGTCGGGACTAGCGGGGGCTACGAGCAGTACTTC. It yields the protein CASSQGVGTSGGYEQYF.

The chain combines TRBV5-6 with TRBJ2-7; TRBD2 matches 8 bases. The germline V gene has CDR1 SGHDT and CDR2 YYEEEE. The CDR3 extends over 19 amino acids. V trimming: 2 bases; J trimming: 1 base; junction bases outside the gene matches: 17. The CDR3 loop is CASSLAPSGREDSSYEQYF. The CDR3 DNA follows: TGTGCCAGCAGCTTAGCCCCGAGTGGGCGGGAGGACTCTTCCTACGAGCAGTACTTC.

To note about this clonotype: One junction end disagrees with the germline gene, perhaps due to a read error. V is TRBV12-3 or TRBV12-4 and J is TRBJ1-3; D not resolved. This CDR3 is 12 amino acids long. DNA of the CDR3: TGTGCCTGCAGTTTAGGGGGAAACACCATATATTTT. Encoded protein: CACSLGGNTIYF.

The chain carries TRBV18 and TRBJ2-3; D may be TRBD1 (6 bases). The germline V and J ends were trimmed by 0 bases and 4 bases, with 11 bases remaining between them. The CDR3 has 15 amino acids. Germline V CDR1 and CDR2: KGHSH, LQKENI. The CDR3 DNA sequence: TGTGCCAGCTCACCACCCGGGACACACTCAGATACGCAGTATTTT. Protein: CASSPPGTHSDTQYF.

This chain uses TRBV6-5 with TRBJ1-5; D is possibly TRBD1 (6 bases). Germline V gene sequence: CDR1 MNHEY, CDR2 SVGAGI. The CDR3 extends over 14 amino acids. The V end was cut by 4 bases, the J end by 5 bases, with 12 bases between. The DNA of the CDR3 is TGTGCCAGCAGTTTAGGACAGCCTGATCAGCCCCAGCATTTT. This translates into CASSLGQPDQPQHF.

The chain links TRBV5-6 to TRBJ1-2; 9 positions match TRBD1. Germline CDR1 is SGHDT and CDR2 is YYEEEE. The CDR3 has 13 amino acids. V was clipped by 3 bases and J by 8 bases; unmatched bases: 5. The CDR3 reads CASSWTGADGYTF. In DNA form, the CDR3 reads TGTGCCAGCAGCTGGACAGGGGCCGACGGCTACACCTTC.

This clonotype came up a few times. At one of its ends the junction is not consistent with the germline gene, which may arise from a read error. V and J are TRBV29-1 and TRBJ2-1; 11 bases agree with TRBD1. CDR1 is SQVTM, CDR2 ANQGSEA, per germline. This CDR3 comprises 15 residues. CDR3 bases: TGCAGCGTTGAAGACGGGGACAGGGGGTTCAATGTGCAGTTCTTC. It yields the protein CSVEDGDRGFNVQFF.

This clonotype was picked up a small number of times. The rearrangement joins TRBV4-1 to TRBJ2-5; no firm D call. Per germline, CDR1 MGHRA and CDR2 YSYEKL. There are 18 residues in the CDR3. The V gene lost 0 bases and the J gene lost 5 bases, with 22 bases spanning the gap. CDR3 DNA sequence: TGCGCCAGCAGCCAAGATCCGCGGTCAGCTCAAGTTGGGGAGACCCAGTACTTC. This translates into CASSQDPRSAQVGETQYF.